These 15 T cell receptor beta chains share one sample of origin, sequenced in a study of T-cell reconstitution after alpha-beta-depleted transplantation in children. It was with unique molecular identifiers that the TCRbeta library was prepared. TCRdb called the PCR reads again in MiXCR, with one record for every CDR3 protein. Here the sample spans about 980,000 distinct CDR3 sequences, about 30% being singletons. The starting material was PBMCs, mostly from graft donor cells, obtained 360 days after TCRalphabeta/CD19-depleted stem cell transplant. The source is a boy under two years old who had a stem cell transplant for SCID, so the T cells may come from the graft donor.

The rearrangement links TRBV4-1 to TRBJ2-1, with 9 bases fitting TRBD1. V lost 0 bases to trimming and J lost 9 bases; unmatched junction nucleotides: 9. The V gene's germline CDR1 is MGHRA and CDR2 YSYEKL. There are 16 residues in the CDR3. CDR3 sequence: CASSQDRDRAGGEQFF. CDR3 nucleotides: TGCGCCAGCAGCCAAGATCGGGACAGGGCTGGGGGTGAGCAGTTCTTC.

The chain joins TRBV5-1 to TRBJ2-3, with 13 bases identical to TRBD2. Looked up from germline, CDR1 is SGHRS and CDR2 is YFSETQ. The CDR3 covers 15 residues. V trimming: 3 bases; J trimming: 6 bases; junction bases outside the gene matches: 4. The CDR3: CASSWGLAGQDTQYF. CDR3 nucleotide sequence: TGCGCCAGCAGCTGGGGACTAGCGGGGCAGGATACGCAGTATTTT.

The chain links TRBV4-2 to TRBJ2-1; no clear D gene. The germline CDR1 and CDR2 sequences are LGHNA and YNFKEQ. The CDR3 runs to 14 residues. V was clipped by 4 bases and J by 9 bases, with 16 bases between them. This CDR3 reads CASSPLRRRPEQFF. The CDR3 region has the DNA TGTGCCAGCAGCCCCCTTCGCCGCAGGCCTGAGCAGTTCTTC.

This rearrangement joins TRBV2 to TRBJ2-2; D gene uncertain. The CDR3 has 13 amino acids. Germline CDR1 SNHLY, CDR2 FYNNEI. Trimming took 7 bases from V and 1 from J, leaving 7 bases between them. The CDR3 reads CASKFLNTGELFF. The CDR3 nucleotides are TGTGCCAGCAAGTTCCTGAACACCGGGGAGCTGTTTTTT.

The V call is TRBV20-1, the J call TRBJ2-1, with D uncertain. The length of the CDR3 is 13 residues. V lost 4 bases and J 6 bases, leaving 13 bases between the germline ends. CDR1 is DFQATT, CDR2 SNEGSKA, per germline (reference sequence). CDR3 in amino acids: CSAKGTPGNEQFF. The DNA of the CDR3 is TGCAGTGCTAAAGGCACTCCTGGCAATGAGCAGTTCTTC.

This clonotype appeared a few times. V usage is TRBV6-1 and J usage is TRBJ2-7; the match to TRBD1 covers 9 bases. After removal of 4 bases from V and 7 bases from J, the junction contained 8 bases not matched to a gene. Germline CDR1 reads MNHNS; CDR2 reads SASEGT. This CDR3 is 14 amino acids long. In nucleotides, the CDR3 is TGTGCCAGCAGTGTCGGGACAGGGATTACGGAGCAGTACTTC. Encoded protein: CASSVGTGITEQYF.

The rearrangement links TRBV20-1 to TRBJ2-7, with 10 bases aligning to TRBD1. CDR1 DFQATT and CDR2 SNEGSKA come from the germline V gene (reference sequence). V was clipped by 3 bases and J by 7 bases; unmatched bases: 12. The CDR3 length is 15 residues. The CDR3 DNA reads TGCAGTGCTAGCTTTCCGGGACAGGGGTCGGGGGAGCAGTACTTC. This sequence encodes CSASFPGQGSGEQYF.

This chain links TRBV29-1 with TRBJ2-7, with 9 bases that match TRBD1. This CDR3 is built from 15 residues. Germline CDR1 SQVTM, CDR2 ANQGSEA. J lost 3 bases, V lost 4 bases, and 10 bases had no gene match. The CDR3 DNA reads as TGCAGCGTTGCCCACCAATCGACAGGGGGCTACGAGCAGTACTTC. It codes for CSVAHQSTGGYEQYF.

The J gene is TRBJ2-1, the V gene TRBV9, with 8 bases lining up with TRBD1. Trimming at V came to 3 bases and at J to 7 bases, leaving 6 bases not matched to a gene. Germline V gene lookup returns CDR1 SGDLS and CDR2 YYNGEE. The CDR3 extends over 14 amino acids. CDR3 sequence reads: CASSGPNRGNEQFF. CDR3 DNA: TGTGCCAGCAGCGGACCCAACAGGGGGAATGAGCAGTTCTTC.

This clonotype was recorded a few times. The rearrangement links TRBV7-9 to TRBJ1-1; no clear D. The CDR3 is made up of 13 amino acids. CDR1 SEHNR and CDR2 FQNEAQ come from the germline V gene (reference sequence). The V end was cut by 4 bases, the J end by 1 base, with 7 bases between. The CDR3 DNA is TGTGCCAGCAGCTGGGTACCGAACACTGAAGCTTTCTTT. It specifies CASSWVPNTEAFF.

This sequence joins TRBV12-3 or TRBV12-4 and TRBJ1-2, with D possibly matching TRBD1 (6 bases). V shed 6 bases and J shed 5 bases, with 10 bases lying between them. This CDR3 is built from 12 residues. CDR3 nucleotide sequence: TGTGCCAGCAGGCCACAGGGATATGGCTACACCTTC. Amino acids: CASRPQGYGYTF.

The J gene is TRBJ1-1, the V gene TRBV29-1; D gene unclear. In germline, CDR1 is SQVTM, CDR2 ANQGSEA. The CDR3 has 12 amino acids. Trimming removed 4 bases at V and 1 base at J, with 7 bases between. CDR3 residues: CSVVAENTEAFF. The CDR3 bases are TGCAGCGTTGTCGCGGAGAACACTGAAGCTTTCTTT.

V usage is TRBV4-3 and J usage is TRBJ1-3; D gene unclear. Trimming removed 0 bases from V and 0 bases from J, with 12 bases in between. The CDR3 has 17 residues. Germline V gives CDR1 LGHNA, CDR2 YSLEER. Written as DNA, the CDR3 is TGCGCCAGCAGCCAAGAGCCCCCGGCGGTCTCTGGAAACACCATATATTTT. It is translated as CASSQEPPAVSGNTIYF.

This chain connects TRBV7-6 to TRBJ2-1; D is uncertain. Trimming removed 5 bases at V and 0 bases at J, with 14 bases between. CDR1 and CDR2 from the germline V gene are SGHVS and FNYEAQ. The CDR3 runs to 16 residues. The CDR3: CASSQPGRSSYNEQFF. The CDR3 DNA reads as TGTGCCAGCAGCCAACCCGGACGGAGCTCCTACAATGAGCAGTTCTTC.

The sample holds a few counts of this clonotype. This rearrangement joins TRBV18 to TRBJ2-5; D may match TRBD1 or TRBD2 (6 bases each). In germline, CDR1 is KGHSH, CDR2 LQKENI. CDR3 length: 16 amino acids. The V end lost 4 bases, the J end lost 5 bases, and 20 bases lay between the germline ends. The CDR3 loop is CASSLTGAGGGETQYF. CDR3 coding DNA: TGTGCCAGCTCACTGACAGGAGCGGGCGGAGGGGAGACCCAGTACTTC.